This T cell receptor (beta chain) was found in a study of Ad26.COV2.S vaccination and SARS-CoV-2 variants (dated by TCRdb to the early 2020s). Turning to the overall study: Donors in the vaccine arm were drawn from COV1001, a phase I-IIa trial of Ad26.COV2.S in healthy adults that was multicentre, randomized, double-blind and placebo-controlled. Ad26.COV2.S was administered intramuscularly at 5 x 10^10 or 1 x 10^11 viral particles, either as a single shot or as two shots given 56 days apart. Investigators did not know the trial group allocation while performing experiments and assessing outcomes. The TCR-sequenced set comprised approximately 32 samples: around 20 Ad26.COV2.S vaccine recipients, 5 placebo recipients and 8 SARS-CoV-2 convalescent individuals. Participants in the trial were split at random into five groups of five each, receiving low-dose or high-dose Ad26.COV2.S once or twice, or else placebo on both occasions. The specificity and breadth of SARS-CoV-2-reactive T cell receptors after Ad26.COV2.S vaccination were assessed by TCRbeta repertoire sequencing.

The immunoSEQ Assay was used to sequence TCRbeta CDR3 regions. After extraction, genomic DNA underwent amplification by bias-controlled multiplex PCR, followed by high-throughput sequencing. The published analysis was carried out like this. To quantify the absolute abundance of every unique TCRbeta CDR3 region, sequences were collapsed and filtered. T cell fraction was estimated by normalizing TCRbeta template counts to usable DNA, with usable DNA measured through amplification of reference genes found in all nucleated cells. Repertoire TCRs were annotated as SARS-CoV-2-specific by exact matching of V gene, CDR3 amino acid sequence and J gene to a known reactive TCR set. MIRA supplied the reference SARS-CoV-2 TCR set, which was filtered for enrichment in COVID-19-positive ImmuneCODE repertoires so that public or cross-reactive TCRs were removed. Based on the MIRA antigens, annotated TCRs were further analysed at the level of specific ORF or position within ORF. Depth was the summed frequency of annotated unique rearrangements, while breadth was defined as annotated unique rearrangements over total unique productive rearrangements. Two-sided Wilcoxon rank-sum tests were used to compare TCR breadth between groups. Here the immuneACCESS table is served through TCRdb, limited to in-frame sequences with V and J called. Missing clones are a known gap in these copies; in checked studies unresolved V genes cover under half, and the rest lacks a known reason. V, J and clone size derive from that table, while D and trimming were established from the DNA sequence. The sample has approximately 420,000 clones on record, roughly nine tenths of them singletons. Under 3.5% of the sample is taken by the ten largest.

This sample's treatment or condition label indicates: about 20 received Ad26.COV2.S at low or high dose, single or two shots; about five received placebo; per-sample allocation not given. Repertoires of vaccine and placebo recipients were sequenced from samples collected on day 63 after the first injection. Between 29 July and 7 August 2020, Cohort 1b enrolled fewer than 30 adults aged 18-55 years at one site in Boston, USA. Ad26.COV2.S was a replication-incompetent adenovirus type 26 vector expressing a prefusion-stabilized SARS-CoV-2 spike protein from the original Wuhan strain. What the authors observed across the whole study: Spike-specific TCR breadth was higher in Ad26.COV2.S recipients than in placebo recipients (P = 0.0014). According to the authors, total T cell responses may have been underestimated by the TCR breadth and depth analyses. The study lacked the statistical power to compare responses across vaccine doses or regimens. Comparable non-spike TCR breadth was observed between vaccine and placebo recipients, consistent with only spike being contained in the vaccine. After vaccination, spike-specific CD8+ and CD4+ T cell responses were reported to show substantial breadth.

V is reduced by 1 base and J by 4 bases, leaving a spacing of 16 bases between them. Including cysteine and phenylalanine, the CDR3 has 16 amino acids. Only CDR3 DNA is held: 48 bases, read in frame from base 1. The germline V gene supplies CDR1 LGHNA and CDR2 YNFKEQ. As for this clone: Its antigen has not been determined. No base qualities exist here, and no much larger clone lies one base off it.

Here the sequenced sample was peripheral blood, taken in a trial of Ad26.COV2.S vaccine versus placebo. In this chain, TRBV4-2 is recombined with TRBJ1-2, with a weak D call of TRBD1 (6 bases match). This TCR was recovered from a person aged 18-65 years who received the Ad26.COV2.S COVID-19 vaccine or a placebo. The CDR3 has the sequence CASSQVRGAFSYGYTF. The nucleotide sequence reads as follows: TGTGCCAGCAGCCAAGTTCGGGGGGCTTTCAGCTATGGCTACACCTTC.